This T cell receptor (beta chain) was observed in a study of regulatory T cells in long-lasting Graves disease. The study's findings and limits: Since the sample size was small, accuracy may have been reduced.

The time point was: newly diagnosed GD, antithyroid drugs for less than 3 months. After RNA was extracted from PBMCs, the TCR library was made from it. Building of the TCR beta libraries involved iRepertoire HTBI primers and Arm-PCR of CDR3 regions. One entry per CDR3 protein, called by TCRdb with MiXCR from the multiplex PCR reads. The sample includes about 470,000 distinct CDR3 sequences, more than 13% seen only once; the top ten take 15% to 20%. There are many counts of this clonotype. Its antigen is not identified. CDR3 size: 15 residues. CDR1 LGHDT and CDR2 YNNKEL come from the germline V gene (reference sequence). The V segment lost 3 bases and the J segment 7 bases; nucleotides outside the gene matches: 6. These data were also reused for a study on T cells in Graves' hyperthyroidism and ophthalmopathy. Per that study: Patients were aged 18 to 65, had disease duration under 2 months, and had newly diagnosed hyperthyroidism. Any patient presenting with uncontrolled infection, other autoimmune disease, pregnancy or lactation was left out. Primed by the HTBI set, a first-round RT-PCR was run on the TCR CDR3.

This chain uses TRBV3-1 with TRBJ1-6; 7 nucleotides line up with TRBD1. The sequence derives from a woman younger than 45 with Graves disease. The material was peripheral blood mononuclear cells (PBMCs), obtained at new diagnosis, from a patient treated with antithyroid drugs. The CDR3 sequence: CASSQGQRDNSPLHF. CDR3 DNA: TGTGCCAGCAGCCAGGGACAGCGGGACAATTCACCCCTCCACTTT.